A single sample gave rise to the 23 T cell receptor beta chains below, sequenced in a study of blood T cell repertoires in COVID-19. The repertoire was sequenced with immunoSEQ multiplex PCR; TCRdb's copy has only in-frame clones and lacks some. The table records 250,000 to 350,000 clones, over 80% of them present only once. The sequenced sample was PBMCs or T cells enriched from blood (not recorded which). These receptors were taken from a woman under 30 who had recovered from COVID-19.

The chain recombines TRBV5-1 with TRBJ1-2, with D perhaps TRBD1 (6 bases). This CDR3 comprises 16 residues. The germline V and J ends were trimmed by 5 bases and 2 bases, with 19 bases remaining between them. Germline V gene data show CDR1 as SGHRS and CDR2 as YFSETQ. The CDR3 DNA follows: TGCGCCAGCAGGCCGGGAGGGGGACCACAAAACTATGGCTACACCTTC. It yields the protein CASRPGGGPQNYGYTF.

The CDR3 nucleotides read TGTGCCAGCAGCCACCACAGGGCTACCGGCTCTGGAAACACCATATATTTT. Protein: CASSHHRATGSGNTIYF. The chain couples TRBV3-1 (or the pseudogene TRBV3-2) to TRBJ1-3; D might be TRBD1 (6 bases). V was shortened by 3 bases and J by 0 bases, with 15 bases between the two germline ends. The CDR3 is 17 amino acids. The germline V gene encodes CDR1 LGHDT and CDR2 YNNKEL (reference sequence).

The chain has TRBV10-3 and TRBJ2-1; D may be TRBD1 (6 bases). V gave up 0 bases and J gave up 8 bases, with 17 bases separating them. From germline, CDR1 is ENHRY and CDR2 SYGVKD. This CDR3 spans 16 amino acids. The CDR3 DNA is TGTGCCATCAGTGAGTCGGGGGCTGATCTGGGCCATGAGCAGTTCTTC. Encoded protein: CAISESGADLGHEQFF.

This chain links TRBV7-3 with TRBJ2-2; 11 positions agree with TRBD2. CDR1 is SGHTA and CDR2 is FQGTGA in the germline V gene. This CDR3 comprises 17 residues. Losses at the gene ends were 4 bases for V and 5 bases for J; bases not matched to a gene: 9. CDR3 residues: CASSSLGVAGGTGELFF. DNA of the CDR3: TGTGCCAGCAGCTCCCTCGGGGTAGCGGGAGGGACCGGGGAGCTGTTTTTT.

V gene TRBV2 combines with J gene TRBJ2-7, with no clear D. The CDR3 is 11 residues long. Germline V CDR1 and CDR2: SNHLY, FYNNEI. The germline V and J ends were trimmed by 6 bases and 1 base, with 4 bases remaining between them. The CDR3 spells CASSTSYEQYF. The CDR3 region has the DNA TGTGCCAGCAGCACTTCCTACGAGCAGTACTTC.

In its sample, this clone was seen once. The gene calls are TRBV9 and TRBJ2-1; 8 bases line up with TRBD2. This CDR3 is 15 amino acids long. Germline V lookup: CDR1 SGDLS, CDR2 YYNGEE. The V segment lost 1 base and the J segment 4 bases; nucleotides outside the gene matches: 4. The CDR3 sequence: CASSVLAGSYNEQFF. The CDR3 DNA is TGTGCCAGCAGCGTACTAGCGGGTTCGTACAATGAGCAGTTCTTC.

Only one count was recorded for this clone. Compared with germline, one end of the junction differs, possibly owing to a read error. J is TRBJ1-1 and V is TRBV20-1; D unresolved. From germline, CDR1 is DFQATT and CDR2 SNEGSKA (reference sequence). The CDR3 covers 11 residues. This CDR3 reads CSARDTDEAFF. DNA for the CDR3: TGCAGTGCCAGAGATACAGATGAAGCTTTCTTT.

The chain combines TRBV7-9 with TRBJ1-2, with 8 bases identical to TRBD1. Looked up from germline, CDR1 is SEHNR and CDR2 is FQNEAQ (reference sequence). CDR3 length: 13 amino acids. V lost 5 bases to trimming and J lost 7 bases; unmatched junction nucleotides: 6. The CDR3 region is CASSPDRAGGYTF. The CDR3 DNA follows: TGTGCCAGCAGCCCGGACAGGGCGGGTGGCTACACCTTC.

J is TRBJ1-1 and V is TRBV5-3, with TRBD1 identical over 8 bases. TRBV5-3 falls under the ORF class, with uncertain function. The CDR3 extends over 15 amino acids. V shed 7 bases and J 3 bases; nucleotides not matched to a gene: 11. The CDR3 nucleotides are TGTGCCAGAGACGAAGAACAGGGGGAGGACACTGAAGCTTTCTTT. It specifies CARDEEQGEDTEAFF.

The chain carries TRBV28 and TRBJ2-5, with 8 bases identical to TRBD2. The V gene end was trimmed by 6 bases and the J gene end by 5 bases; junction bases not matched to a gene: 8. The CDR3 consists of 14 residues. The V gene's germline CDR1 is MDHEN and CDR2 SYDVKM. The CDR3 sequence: CASSGPGGPETQYF. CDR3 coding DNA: TGTGCCAGCAGCGGCCCGGGAGGGCCGGAGACCCAGTACTTC.

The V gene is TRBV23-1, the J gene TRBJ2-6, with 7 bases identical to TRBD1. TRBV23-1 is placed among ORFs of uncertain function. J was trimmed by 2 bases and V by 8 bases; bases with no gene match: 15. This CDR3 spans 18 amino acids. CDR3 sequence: CASEESTGLFPGANVLTF. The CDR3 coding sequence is TGCGCCAGCGAAGAATCGACAGGGTTGTTTCCTGGGGCCAACGTCCTGACTTTC.

The CDR3 spells CASTGGVQDGYTF. In DNA form, the CDR3 reads TGTGCCAGCACAGGCGGAGTACAGGATGGCTACACCTTC. The gene calls are TRBV28 and TRBJ1-2; TRBD1 is a possible D gene (5 bases). The germline V and J ends were trimmed by 7 bases and 6 bases, with 15 bases remaining between them. The CDR3 is made up of 13 amino acids. Germline CDR1 is MDHEN and CDR2 is SYDVKM.

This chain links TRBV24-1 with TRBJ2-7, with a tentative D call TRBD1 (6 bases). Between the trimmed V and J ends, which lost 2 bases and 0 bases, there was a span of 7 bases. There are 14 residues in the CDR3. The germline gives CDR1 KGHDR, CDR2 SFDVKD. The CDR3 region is CATSDSGVSYEQYF. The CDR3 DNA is TGTGCCACCAGTGATTCAGGGGTCTCCTACGAGCAGTACTTC.

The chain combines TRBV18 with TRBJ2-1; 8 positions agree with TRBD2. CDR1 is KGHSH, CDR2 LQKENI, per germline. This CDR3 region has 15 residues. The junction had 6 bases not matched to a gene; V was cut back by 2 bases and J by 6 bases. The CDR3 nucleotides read TGTGCCAGCTCACCAAAAACTAGCGGTTCCAATGAGCAGTTCTTC. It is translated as CASSPKTSGSNEQFF.

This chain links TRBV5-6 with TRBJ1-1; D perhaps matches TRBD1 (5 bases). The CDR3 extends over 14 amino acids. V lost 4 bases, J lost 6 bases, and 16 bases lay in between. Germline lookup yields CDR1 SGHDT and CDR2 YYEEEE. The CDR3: CASSRTQVRAEAFF. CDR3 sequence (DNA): TGTGCCAGCAGCCGCACACAGGTAAGGGCTGAAGCTTTCTTT.

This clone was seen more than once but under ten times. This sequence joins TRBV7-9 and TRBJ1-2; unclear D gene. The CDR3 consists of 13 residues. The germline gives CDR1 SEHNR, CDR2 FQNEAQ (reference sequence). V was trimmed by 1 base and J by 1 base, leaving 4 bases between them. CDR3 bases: TGTGCCAGCAGCTTAGAACATAACTATGGCTACACCTTC. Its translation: CASSLEHNYGYTF.

CDR3 in DNA: TGTGCCAGCAGCTTCTATCCTCGCGGGAGGAGATCAGATACGCAGTATTTT. Translated: CASSFYPRGRRSDTQYF. The chain recombines TRBV7-2 with TRBJ2-3; TRBD2 agrees at 8 bases. Germline CDR1 SGHTA, CDR2 FQGNSA. The CDR3 is made up of 17 amino acids. Unmatched junction bases numbered 12, after V lost 3 bases and J lost 4 bases.

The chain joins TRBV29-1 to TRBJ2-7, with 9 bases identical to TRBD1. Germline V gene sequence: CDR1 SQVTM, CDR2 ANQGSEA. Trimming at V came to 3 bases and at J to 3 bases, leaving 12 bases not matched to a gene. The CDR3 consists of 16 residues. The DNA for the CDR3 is TGCAGCGTTGACAGGTGGGACAGGGAAGGGAACTACGAGCAGTACTTC. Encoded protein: CSVDRWDREGNYEQYF.

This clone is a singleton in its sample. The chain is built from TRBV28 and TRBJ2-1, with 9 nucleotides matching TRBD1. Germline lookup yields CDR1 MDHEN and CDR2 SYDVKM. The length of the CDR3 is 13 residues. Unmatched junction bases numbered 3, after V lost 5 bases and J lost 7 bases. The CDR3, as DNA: TGTGCCAGCAGTGGACAGGGGAGGAATGAGCAGTTCTTC. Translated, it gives CASSGQGRNEQFF. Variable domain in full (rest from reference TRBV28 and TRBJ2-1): DVKVTQSSRYLVKRTGEKVFLECVQDMDHENMFWYRQDPGLGLRLIYFSYDVKMKEKGDIPEGYSVSREKKERFSLILESASTNQTSMYLCASSGQGRNEQFFGPGTRLTVL.

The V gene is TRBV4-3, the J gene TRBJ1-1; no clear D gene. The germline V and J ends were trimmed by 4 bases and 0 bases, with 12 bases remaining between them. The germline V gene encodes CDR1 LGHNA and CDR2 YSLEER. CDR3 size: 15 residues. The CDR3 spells CASSRNLAVNTEAFF. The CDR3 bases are TGCGCCAGCAGCCGAAACCTAGCAGTGAACACTGAAGCTTTCTTT.

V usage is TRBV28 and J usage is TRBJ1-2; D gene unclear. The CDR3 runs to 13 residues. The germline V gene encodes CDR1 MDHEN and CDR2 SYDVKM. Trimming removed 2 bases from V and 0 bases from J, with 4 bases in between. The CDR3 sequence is CASSLLANYGYTF. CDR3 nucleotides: TGTGCCAGCAGTTTACTAGCTAACTATGGCTACACCTTC.

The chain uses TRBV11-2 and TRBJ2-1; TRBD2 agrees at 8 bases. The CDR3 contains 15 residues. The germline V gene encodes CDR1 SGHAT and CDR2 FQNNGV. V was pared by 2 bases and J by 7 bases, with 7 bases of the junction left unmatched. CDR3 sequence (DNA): TGTGCCAGCAGCTTAAGGGCGGGGGGAACTAATGAGCAGTTCTTC. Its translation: CASSLRAGGTNEQFF.

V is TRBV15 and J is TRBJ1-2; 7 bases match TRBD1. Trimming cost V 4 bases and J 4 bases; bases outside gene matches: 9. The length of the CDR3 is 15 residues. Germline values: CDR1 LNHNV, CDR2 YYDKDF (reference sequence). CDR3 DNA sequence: TGTGCCACCAGCACTCACAGGGGCCTAGTCTATGGCTACACCTTC. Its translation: CATSTHRGLVYGYTF. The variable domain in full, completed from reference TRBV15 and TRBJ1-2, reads DAMVIQNPRYQVTQFGKPVTLSCSQTLNHNVMYWYQQKSSQAPKLLFHYYDKDFNNEADTPDNFQSRRPNTSFCFLDIRSPGLGDTAMYLCATSTHRGLVYGYTFGSGTRLTVV.